Shown below are 25 T cell receptor beta chains from a single sample sequenced in a study of blood T cell repertoires in COVID-19. Assay used: immunoSEQ multiplex PCR; TCRdb lists only in-frame clones, some missing. The profile shows 300,000 or so clones, about 86% of them singletons. The sequenced sample consisted of peripheral blood. All receptors derive from a woman between 45 and 65 years old with acute or convalescent COVID-19.

The J gene is TRBJ2-5, the V gene TRBV15, with TRBD1 matching over 8 bases. The germline V gene encodes CDR1 LNHNV and CDR2 YYDKDF (reference sequence). J gave up 2 bases and V 5 bases, and 7 bases lay outside the gene matches. The CDR3 has 15 residues. The DNA for the CDR3 is TGTGCCACCAGCCCGTCGGACAGGGTACAAGAGACCCAGTACTTC. It yields the protein CATSPSDRVQETQYF.

CDR3 sequence: CASSGDSLYGYTF. CDR3 coding DNA: TGTGCCAGCAGTGGGGACAGCCTCTATGGCTACACCTTC. J is TRBJ1-2 and V is TRBV6-2 or TRBV6-3; 7 bases agree with TRBD1. This CDR3 region has 13 residues. V shed 5 bases, J shed 4 bases, and the junction held 4 bases outside the gene matches. In germline, CDR1 is MNHEY, CDR2 SVGEGT.

V and J are TRBV3-1 (or the pseudogene TRBV3-2) and TRBJ2-7; weak D call: TRBD2 (5 bases). Trimming stripped 1 base from V and 6 bases from J, with 16 bases between. The V gene's germline CDR1 is LGHDT and CDR2 YNNKEL (reference sequence). There are 15 residues in the CDR3. CDR3 in amino acids: CASSQASRLLSEQYF. The CDR3 region has the DNA TGTGCCAGCAGCCAAGCGTCCAGACTACTCTCCGAGCAGTACTTC.

V is TRBV24-1 and J is TRBJ2-1; 9 nucleotides match TRBD1. The CDR3 covers 14 residues. Germline V CDR1 and CDR2: KGHDR, SFDVKD. Trimming at V came to 2 bases and at J to 6 bases, leaving 1 base not matched to a gene. CDR3 region: CATSDWGQGNEQFF. DNA of the CDR3: TGTGCCACCAGTGATTGGGGACAGGGCAATGAGCAGTTCTTC.

This chain joins TRBV18 and TRBJ2-1; 12 nucleotides match TRBD2. CDR3 length: 18 residues. V shed 5 bases and J 0 bases; nucleotides not matched to a gene: 8. Germline V gene data show CDR1 as KGHSH and CDR2 as LQKENI. CDR3 sequence reads: CASSSSSGRAGSYNEQFF. CDR3 sequence (DNA): TGTGCCAGCTCATCGTCTAGCGGGAGGGCCGGCTCCTACAATGAGCAGTTCTTC.

CDR3 DNA sequence: TGTGCCAGCAGCCAGGGGCGGGGGTCCTGGCAGTTCTTC. Protein sequence: CASSQGRGSWQFF. The chain combines TRBV7-2 with TRBJ2-1, with a possible D match to TRBD2 (7 bases). Germline loops: CDR1 SGHTA, CDR2 FQGNSA. Trimming shortened V by 5 bases and J by 12 bases, and 17 bases separated the two germline ends. The CDR3 totals 13 residues. Combining the CDR3 with reference TRBV7-2 and TRBJ2-1 gives the whole variable domain GAGVSQSPSNKVTEKGKDVELRCDPISGHTALYWYRQSLGQGLEFLIYFQGNSAPDKSGLPSDRFSAERTGGSVSTLTIQRTQQEDSAVYLCASSQGRGSWQFFGPGTRLTVL.

The sample holds one count of this clone. The chain combines TRBV5-1 with TRBJ2-1; TRBD2 matches at 14 bases. The junction had 3 bases not matched to a gene; V was cut back by 5 bases and J by 8 bases. CDR3 length equals 14 residues. The germline V gene encodes CDR1 SGHRS and CDR2 YFSETQ. CDR3 loop: CASRGLAGGDEQFF. The DNA for the CDR3 is TGCGCCAGCAGAGGACTAGCGGGGGGCGATGAGCAGTTCTTC.

V gene TRBV7-3 combines with J gene TRBJ2-1; D is perhaps TRBD2 (6 bases). The CDR3 is 15 residues long. Germline V gene lookup returns CDR1 SGHTA and CDR2 FQGTGA. The ends were cut back, 2 bases at V and 7 bases at J, with 15 bases in the middle. The CDR3 protein is CASSLGRELGNEQFF. The CDR3 coding sequence is TGTGCCAGCAGCTTAGGCCGGGAGCTAGGGAATGAGCAGTTCTTC.

This clone is a singleton in its sample. This chain links TRBV11-2 with TRBJ1-4; 9 bases match TRBD1. The CDR3 consists of 15 residues. Germline-derived CDR1 and CDR2 are SGHAT and FQNNGV. V shed 5 bases, J shed 8 bases, and the junction held 9 bases outside the gene matches. The CDR3 DNA sequence: TGTGCCAGCAGCCTTACGGGACAGGGTAGCGAAAAACTGTTTTTT. Its protein is CASSLTGQGSEKLFF.

This clone was detected only once. This same CDR3 is encoded by further DNA sequences in the sample. The J gene is TRBJ2-7, the V gene TRBV7-2; 9 bases align to TRBD2. Germline CDR1 is SGHTA and CDR2 is FQGNSA. CDR3 length: 14 residues. J was trimmed by 2 bases and V by 4 bases; bases with no gene match: 3. CDR3 amino acids: CASSSSGTTYEQYF. The CDR3 region has the DNA TGTGCCAGCAGCTCTAGCGGGACCACCTACGAGCAGTACTTC.

V is TRBV14 and J is TRBJ1-4, with unresolved D. The germline CDR1 and CDR2 sequences are SGHDN and FVKESK. The CDR3 sequence is 13 residues long. Trimming pared 10 bases from V and 3 bases from J, leaving 12 bases between. The CDR3 nucleotides read TGTGCCACCTCTAGGAATGCTAATGAAAAACTGTTTTTT. It encodes CATSRNANEKLFF.

The chain employs TRBV29-1 and TRBJ2-5; 9 positions match TRBD2. CDR1 and CDR2 (germline): SQVTM, ANQGSEA. This CDR3 region has 13 residues. V gave up 6 bases and J gave up 2 bases; unmatched junction bases: 4. CDR3 loop: CSVQSGGQETQYF. In nucleotides, the CDR3 is TGCAGCGTACAAAGCGGGGGGCAAGAGACCCAGTACTTC. The full variable domain, its missing parts supplied by reference TRBV29-1 and TRBJ2-5, is SAVISQKPSRDICQRGTSLTIQCQVDSQVTMMFWYRQQPGQSLTLIATANQGSEATYESGFVIDKFPISRPNLTFSTLTVSNMSPEDSSIYLCSVQSGGQETQYFGPGTRLLVL.

The CDR3 here is CASKEGANYGYTF. The CDR3 DNA sequence: TGTGCCAGCAAAGAGGGAGCTAACTATGGCTACACCTTC. The chain links TRBV2 to TRBJ1-2; D remains unclear. CDR3 length: 13 residues. CDR1 is SNHLY and CDR2 is FYNNEI in the germline V gene. V lost 7 bases and J 0 bases, leaving 9 bases between the germline ends. Using reference TRBV2 and TRBJ1-2 for the parts outside the CDR3, the full variable domain is EPEVTQTPSHQVTQMGQEVILRCVPISNHLYFYWYRQILGQKVEFLVSFYNNEISEKSEIFDDQFSVERPDGSNFTLKIRSTKLEDSAMYFCASKEGANYGYTFGSGTRLTVV.

This clone was seen a single time. The V call is TRBV7-9, the J call TRBJ1-1; no definite D call. This CDR3 has 15 residues. V was trimmed by 2 bases and J by 5 bases, leaving 15 bases between them. Germline assignment: CDR1 SEHNR and CDR2 FQNEAQ (reference sequence). CDR3 in DNA: TGTGCCAGCAGCTTACATGAGGGAGGACGGACTGAAGCTTTCTTT. This sequence encodes CASSLHEGGRTEAFF.

CDR3 sequence (DNA): TGTGCCAGCAGCCAGGATGTGGGGAGGTATGGCTACACCTTC. It translates to CASSQDVGRYGYTF. This chain connects TRBV7-2 to TRBJ1-2; no definite D call. Trimming took off 5 bases at V and 5 bases at J, with 15 bases between the two ends. In germline, CDR1 is SGHTA, CDR2 FQGNSA. This CDR3 region has 14 residues.

The V and J genes are TRBV7-2 and TRBJ2-4; 13 nucleotides agree with TRBD2. With 4 bases clipped from V and 5 bases from J, the junction kept 11 bases outside the gene matches. CDR3 size: 18 residues. Germline-derived CDR1 and CDR2 are SGHTA and FQGNSA. In DNA form, the CDR3 reads TGTGCCAGCAGCTCACGCGCTACTAGCGGGGGGGAGGAAAACATTCAGTACTTC. Its protein is CASSSRATSGGEENIQYF.

CDR3 sequence reads: CATSRDTGSYGYTF. CDR3 in DNA: TGTGCCACCAGCAGAGATACAGGGTCCTATGGCTACACCTTC. This chain links TRBV15 with TRBJ1-2; weak D call: TRBD1 (6 bases). In germline, CDR1 is LNHNV, CDR2 YYDKDF (reference sequence). Trimming cost V 0 bases and J 4 bases, with 9 bases left between them. The CDR3 loop spans 14 amino acids.

This chain connects TRBV3-1 (or the pseudogene TRBV3-2) to TRBJ2-6; 9 bases agree with TRBD1. Unmatched junction bases numbered 1, after V lost 4 bases and J lost 0 bases. The CDR3 extends over 16 amino acids. CDR1 and CDR2 (germline): LGHDT, YNNKEL (reference sequence). The CDR3 here is CASSRQGGSGANVLTF. CDR3 in DNA: TGTGCCAGCAGCCGACAGGGGGGCTCTGGGGCCAACGTCCTGACTTTC.

The V call is TRBV6-2 or TRBV6-3, the J call TRBJ2-2, with D possibly being TRBD2 (6 bases). CDR3 length: 17 residues. Germline V lookup: CDR1 MNHEY, CDR2 SVGEGT. The V end lost 0 bases, the J end lost 0 bases, and 11 bases lay between the germline ends. CDR3 in DNA: TGTGCCAGCAGTTACTCAACCGGGACTCCGAACACCGGGGAGCTGTTTTTT. Translation gives CASSYSTGTPNTGELFF.

The chain uses TRBV18 and TRBJ1-1; no clear D gene. Per the germline V gene, CDR1 is KGHSH and CDR2 is LQKENI. CDR3 length equals 14 residues. Deletions cut 6 bases from V and 0 bases from J, with 11 bases between. CDR3 nucleotide sequence: TGTGCCAGCTCTTTCGACAAGATGAACACTGAAGCTTTCTTT. Translated, it gives CASSFDKMNTEAFF.

The chain joins TRBV4-1 to TRBJ2-1; 9 positions match TRBD2. Per the germline V gene, CDR1 is MGHRA and CDR2 is YSYEKL. This CDR3 region has 16 residues. V shed 0 bases and J 12 bases; nucleotides not matched to a gene: 12. In DNA, the CDR3 is TGCGCCAGCAGCCAAGAAGGCCAGCGGGAGGTCCGGCGGCAGTTCTTC. Amino acids: CASSQEGQREVRRQFF.

This clone was seen only once. The J gene is TRBJ2-1, the V gene TRBV6-1, with 10 bases fitting TRBD2. This CDR3 is 17 amino acids long. V shed 4 bases and J 1 base; nucleotides not matched to a gene: 7. Germline CDR1 is MNHNS and CDR2 is SASEGT. CDR3 bases: TGTGCCAGCAGTGGGGCTAGCGGGAGTTCATCCTACAATGAGCAGTTCTTC. Translated: CASSGASGSSSYNEQFF.

The chain is built from TRBV27 and TRBJ1-5; 8 nucleotides align to TRBD1. The CDR3 consists of 14 residues. Trimming took 3 bases from V and 6 from J; bases not matched to a gene: 4. Germline CDR1 and CDR2: MNHEY and SMNVEV (reference sequence). CDR3 sequence reads: CASSFQGAGQPQHF. The CDR3 DNA reads TGTGCCAGCAGTTTCCAGGGGGCCGGTCAGCCCCAGCATTTT.

This clone occurred a few times. The V and J genes are TRBV7-2 and TRBJ2-2; possible D gene TRBD2, 6 bases. CDR3 length equals 16 residues. Trimming removed 1 base from V and 5 bases from J, with 14 bases in between. Looked up from germline, CDR1 is SGHTA and CDR2 is FQGNSA. CDR3 residues: CASSLGGRRGTGELFF. In DNA form, the CDR3 reads TGTGCCAGCAGCTTAGGGGGCCGCCGGGGGACCGGGGAGCTGTTTTTT.

The rearrangement joins TRBV5-1 to TRBJ1-1, with D tentatively TRBD1 (5 bases). The germline V gene encodes CDR1 SGHRS and CDR2 YFSETQ. V was clipped by 6 bases and J by 5 bases, with 14 bases between them. The CDR3 extends over 13 amino acids. The DNA for the CDR3 is TGCGCCAGCAACGAGGGCGGGGGTACTGAAGCTTTCTTT. It specifies CASNEGGGTEAFF.